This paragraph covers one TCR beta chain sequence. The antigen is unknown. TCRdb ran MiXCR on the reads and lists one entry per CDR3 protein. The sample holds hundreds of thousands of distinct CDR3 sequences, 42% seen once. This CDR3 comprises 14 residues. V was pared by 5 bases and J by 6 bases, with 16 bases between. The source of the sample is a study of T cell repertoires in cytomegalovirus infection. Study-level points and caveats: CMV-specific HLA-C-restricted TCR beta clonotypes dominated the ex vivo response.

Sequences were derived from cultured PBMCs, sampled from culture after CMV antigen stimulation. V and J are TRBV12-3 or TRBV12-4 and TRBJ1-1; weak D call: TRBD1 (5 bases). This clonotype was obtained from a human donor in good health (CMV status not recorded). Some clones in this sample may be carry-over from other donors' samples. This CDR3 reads CASSPTTEKAEAFF. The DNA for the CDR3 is TGTGCCAGCAGTCCCACGACAGAGAAGGCTGAAGCTTTCTTT.